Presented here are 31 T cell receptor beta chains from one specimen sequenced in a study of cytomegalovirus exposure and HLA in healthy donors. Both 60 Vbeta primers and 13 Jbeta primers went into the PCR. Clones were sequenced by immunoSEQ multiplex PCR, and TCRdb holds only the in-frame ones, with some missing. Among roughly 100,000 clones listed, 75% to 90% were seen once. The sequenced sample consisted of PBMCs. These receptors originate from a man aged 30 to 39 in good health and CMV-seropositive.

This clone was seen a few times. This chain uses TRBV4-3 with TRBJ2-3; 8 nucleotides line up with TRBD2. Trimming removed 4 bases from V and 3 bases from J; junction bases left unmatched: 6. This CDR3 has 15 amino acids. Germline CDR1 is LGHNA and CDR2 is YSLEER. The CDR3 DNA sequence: TGCGCCAGCAGCCGTACGGGGGGGACGACAGATACGCAGTATTTT. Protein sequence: CASSRTGGTTDTQYF.

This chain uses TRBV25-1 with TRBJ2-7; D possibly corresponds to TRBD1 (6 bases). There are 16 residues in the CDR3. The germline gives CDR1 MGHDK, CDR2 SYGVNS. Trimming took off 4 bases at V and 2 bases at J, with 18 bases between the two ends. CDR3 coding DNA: TGTGCCAGCAGTGGGGGGTTAGTGGGACAAACCTACGAGCAGTACTTC. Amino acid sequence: CASSGGLVGQTYEQYF.

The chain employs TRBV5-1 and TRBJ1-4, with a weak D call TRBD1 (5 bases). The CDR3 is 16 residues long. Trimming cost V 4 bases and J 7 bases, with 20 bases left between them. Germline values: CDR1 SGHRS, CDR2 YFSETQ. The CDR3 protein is CASSTGVGGGAEKLFF. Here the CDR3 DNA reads TGCGCCAGCAGCACTGGGGTGGGGGGGGGAGCTGAAAAACTGTTTTTT.

CDR3 sequence (DNA): TGTGCCAGCAGTGAGGGCAGGGATAGCACAGATACGCAGTATTTT. This encodes CASSEGRDSTDTQYF. V gene TRBV2 combines with J gene TRBJ2-3, with a weak D call TRBD1 (5 bases). CDR1 and CDR2 (germline): SNHLY, FYNNEI. V was pared by 3 bases and J by 0 bases, with 10 bases between. This CDR3 is 15 amino acids long.

The CDR3 spells CASSDSGTPDTEAFF. In nucleotides, the CDR3 is TGTGCCAGCAGTGACTCTGGGACACCGGACACTGAAGCTTTCTTT. This sequence joins TRBV6-4 and TRBJ1-1, with D possibly being TRBD1 (6 bases). V gave up 0 bases and J gave up 3 bases, with 11 bases separating them. Germline V CDR1 and CDR2: MRHNA, SNTAGT. The CDR3 extends over 15 amino acids.

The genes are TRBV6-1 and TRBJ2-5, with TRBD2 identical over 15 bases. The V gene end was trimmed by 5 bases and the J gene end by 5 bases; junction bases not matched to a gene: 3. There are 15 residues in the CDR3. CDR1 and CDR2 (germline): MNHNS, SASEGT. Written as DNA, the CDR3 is TGTGCCAGCAGTCGGACTAGCGGGGGGGCCGAGACCCAGTACTTC. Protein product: CASSRTSGGAETQYF.

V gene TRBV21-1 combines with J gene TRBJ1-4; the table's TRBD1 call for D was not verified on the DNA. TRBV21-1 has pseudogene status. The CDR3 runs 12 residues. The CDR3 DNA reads TGTGCCGCAGGGGCGAATAATGAAAAACTGTTTTTT. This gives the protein CAAGANNEKLFF.

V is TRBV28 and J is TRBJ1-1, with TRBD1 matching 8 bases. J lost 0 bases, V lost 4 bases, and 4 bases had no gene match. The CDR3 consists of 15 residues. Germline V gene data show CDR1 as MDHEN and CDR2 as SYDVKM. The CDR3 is CASSSTGGVNTEAFF. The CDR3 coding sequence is TGTGCCAGCAGTTCAACAGGGGGGGTGAACACTGAAGCTTTCTTT.

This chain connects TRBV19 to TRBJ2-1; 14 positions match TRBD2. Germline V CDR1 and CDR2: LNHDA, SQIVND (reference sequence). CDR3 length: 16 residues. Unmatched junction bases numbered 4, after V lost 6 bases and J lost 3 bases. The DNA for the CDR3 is TGTGCCAGTAGAGGACTAGCGGGGGGTCACTACAATGAGCAGTTCTTC. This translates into CASRGLAGGHYNEQFF.

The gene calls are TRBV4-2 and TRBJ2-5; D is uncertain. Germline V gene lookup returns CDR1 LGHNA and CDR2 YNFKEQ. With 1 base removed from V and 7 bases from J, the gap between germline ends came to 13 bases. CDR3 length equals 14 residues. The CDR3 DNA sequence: TGTGCCAGCAGCCAAGGTCGCGTTGAAGCGACCCAGTACTTC. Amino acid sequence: CASSQGRVEATQYF.

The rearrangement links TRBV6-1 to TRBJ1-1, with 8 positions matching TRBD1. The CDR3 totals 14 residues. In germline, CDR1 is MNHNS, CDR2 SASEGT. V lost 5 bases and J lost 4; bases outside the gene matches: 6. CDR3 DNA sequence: TGTGCCAGCAGTCAGGGGGCCTGGAGCACTGAAGCTTTCTTT. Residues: CASSQGAWSTEAFF.

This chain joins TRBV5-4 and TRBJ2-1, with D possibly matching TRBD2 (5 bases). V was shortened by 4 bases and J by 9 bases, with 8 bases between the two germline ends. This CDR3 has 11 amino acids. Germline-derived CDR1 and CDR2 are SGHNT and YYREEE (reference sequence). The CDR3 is CASSLAAEQFF. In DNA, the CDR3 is TGTGCCAGCAGCCTAGCCGCTGAGCAGTTCTTC.

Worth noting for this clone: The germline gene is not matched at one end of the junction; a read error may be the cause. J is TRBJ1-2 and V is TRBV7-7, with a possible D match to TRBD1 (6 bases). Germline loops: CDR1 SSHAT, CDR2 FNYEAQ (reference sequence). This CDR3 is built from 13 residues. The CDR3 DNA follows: TGTGCTAGCAGATTACAGGGCAACGATGGCTACACCTTC. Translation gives CASRLQGNDGYTF.

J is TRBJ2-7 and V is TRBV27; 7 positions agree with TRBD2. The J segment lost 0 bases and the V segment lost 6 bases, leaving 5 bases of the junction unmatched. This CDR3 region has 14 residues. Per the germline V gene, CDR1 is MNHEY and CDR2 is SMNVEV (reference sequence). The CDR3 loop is CASRGRESSYEQYF. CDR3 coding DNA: TGTGCCAGCAGGGGGCGGGAGAGCTCCTACGAGCAGTACTTC.

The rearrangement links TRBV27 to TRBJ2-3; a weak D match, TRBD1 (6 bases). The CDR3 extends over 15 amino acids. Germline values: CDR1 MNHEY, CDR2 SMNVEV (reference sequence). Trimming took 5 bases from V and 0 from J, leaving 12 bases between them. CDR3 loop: CASSDRSFSTDTQYF. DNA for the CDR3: TGTGCCAGCAGTGACAGGTCTTTTAGCACAGATACGCAGTATTTT.

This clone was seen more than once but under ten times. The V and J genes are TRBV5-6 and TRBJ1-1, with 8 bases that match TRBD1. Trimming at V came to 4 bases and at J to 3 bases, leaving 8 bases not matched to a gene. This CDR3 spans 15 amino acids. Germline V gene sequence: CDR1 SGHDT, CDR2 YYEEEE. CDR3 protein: CASSPTGAADTEAFF. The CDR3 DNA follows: TGTGCCAGCAGCCCGACAGGGGCAGCGGACACTGAAGCTTTCTTT. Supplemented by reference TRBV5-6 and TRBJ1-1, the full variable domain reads DAGVTQSPTHLIKTRGQQVTLRCSPKSGHDTVSWYQQALGQGPQFIFQYYEEEERQRGNFPDRFSGHQFPNYSSELNVNALLLGDSALYLCASSPTGAADTEAFFGQGTRLTVV.

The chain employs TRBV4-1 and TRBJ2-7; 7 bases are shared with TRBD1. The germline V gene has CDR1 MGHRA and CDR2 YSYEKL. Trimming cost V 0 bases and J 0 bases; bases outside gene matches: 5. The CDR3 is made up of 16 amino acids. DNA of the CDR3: TGCGCCAGCAGCCAAGATCATGGGACAGCCTCCTACGAGCAGTACTTC. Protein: CASSQDHGTASYEQYF.

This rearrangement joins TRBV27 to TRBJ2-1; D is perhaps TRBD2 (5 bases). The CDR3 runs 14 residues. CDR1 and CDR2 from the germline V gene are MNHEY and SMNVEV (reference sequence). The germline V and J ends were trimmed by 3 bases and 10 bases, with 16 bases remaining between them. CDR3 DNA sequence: TGTGCCAGCAGTTTTAGGTCCCTAGCTCGGGAGCAGTTCTTC. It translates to CASSFRSLAREQFF.

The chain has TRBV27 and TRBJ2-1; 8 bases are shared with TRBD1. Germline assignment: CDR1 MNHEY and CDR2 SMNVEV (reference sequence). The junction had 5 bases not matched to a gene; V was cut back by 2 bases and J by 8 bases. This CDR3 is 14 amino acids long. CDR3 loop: CASSLRPGGDEQFF. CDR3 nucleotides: TGTGCCAGCAGTTTAAGGCCAGGGGGCGATGAGCAGTTCTTC.

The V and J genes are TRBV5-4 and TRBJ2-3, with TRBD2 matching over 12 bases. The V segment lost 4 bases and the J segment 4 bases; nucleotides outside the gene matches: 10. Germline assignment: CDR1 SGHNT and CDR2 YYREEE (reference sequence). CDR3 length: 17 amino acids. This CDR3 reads CASSPAPASGGADTQYF. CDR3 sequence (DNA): TGTGCCAGCAGCCCCGCACCGGCTAGCGGGGGGGCAGATACGCAGTATTTT.

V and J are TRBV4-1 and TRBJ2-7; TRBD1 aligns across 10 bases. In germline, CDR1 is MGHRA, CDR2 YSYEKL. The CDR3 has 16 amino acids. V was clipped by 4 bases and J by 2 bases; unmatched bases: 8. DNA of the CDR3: TGCGCCAGCAGCCGTTACGAGGACAGGGGGACCTACGAGCAGTACTTC. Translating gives CASSRYEDRGTYEQYF.

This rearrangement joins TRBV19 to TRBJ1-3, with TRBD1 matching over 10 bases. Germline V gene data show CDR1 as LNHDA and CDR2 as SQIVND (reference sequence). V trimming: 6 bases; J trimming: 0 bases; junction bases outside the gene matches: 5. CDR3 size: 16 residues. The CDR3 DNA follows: TGTGCCAGTAGGCTGACAGGGGGCTTCTCTGGAAACACCATATATTTT. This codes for CASRLTGGFSGNTIYF.

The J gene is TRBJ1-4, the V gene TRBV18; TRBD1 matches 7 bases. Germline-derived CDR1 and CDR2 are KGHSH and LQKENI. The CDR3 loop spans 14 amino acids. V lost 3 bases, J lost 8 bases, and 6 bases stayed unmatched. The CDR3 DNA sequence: TGTGCCAGCTCACCTGACAGGGAGCGGGAAAAACTGTTTTTT. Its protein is CASSPDREREKLFF.

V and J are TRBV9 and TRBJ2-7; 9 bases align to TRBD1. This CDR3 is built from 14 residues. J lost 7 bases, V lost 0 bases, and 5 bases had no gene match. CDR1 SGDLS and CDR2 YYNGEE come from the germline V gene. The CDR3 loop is CASSVGGQGREQYF. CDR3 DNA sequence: TGTGCCAGCAGCGTAGGTGGACAGGGGAGGGAGCAGTACTTC.

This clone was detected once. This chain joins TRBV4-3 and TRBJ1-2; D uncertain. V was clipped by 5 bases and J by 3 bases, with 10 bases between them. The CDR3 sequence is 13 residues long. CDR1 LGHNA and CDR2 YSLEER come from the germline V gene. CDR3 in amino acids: CASSFRYDYGYTF. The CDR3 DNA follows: TGCGCCAGCAGCTTTCGGTACGACTATGGCTACACCTTC.

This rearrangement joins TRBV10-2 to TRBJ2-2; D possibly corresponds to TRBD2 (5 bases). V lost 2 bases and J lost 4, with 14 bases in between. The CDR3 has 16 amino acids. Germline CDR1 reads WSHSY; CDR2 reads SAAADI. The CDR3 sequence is CASSEGLLSFTGELFF. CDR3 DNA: TGCGCCAGCAGTGAGGGACTCCTCTCCTTCACCGGGGAGCTGTTTTTT.

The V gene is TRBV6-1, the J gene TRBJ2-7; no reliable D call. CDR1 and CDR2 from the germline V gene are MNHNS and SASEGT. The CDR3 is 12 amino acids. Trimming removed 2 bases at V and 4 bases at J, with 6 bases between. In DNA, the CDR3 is TGTGCCAGCAGTGAAATGAGATACGAGCAGTACTTC. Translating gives CASSEMRYEQYF.

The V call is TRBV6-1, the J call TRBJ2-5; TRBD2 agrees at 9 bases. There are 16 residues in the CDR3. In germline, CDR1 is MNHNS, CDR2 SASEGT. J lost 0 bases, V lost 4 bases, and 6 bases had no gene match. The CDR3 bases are TGTGCCAGCAGTGCTCAGCTAGCGGGGTACCAAGAGACCCAGTACTTC. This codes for CASSAQLAGYQETQYF.

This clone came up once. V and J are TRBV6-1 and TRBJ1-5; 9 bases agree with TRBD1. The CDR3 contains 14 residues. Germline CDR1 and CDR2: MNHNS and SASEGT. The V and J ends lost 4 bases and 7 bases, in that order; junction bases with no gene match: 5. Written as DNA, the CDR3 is TGTGCCAGCAGTGGCCGACAGGGGGAACAGCCCCAGCATTTT. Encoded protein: CASSGRQGEQPQHF.

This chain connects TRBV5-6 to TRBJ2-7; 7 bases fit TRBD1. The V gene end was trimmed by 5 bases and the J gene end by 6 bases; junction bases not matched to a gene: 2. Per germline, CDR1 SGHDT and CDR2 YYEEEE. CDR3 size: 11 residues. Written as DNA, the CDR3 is TGTGCCAGCAGTTCAGGGGGCGAGCAGTACTTC. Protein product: CASSSGGEQYF.

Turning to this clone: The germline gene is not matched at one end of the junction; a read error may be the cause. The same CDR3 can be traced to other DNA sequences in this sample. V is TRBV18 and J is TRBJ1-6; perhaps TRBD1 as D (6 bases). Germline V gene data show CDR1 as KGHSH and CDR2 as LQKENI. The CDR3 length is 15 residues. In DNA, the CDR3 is TGTGCCAGCTCACCACCAGGGGGAAGTAATTCCCCCCTCCACTTT. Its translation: CASSPPGGSNSPLHF. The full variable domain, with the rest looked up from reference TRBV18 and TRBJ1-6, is NAGVMQNPRHLVRRRGQEARLRCSPMKGHSHVYWYRQLPEEGLKFMVYLQKENIIDESGMPKERFSAEFPKEGPSILRIQQVVRGDSAAYFCASSPPGGSNSPLHFGNGTRLTVT.